This entry lists 5 T cell receptor beta chains sequenced from one sample in a study of blood T cell repertoires in COVID-19. Profiling relied on immunoSEQ multiplex PCR, and the TCRdb table lists in-frame clones only, not all of them. Among over 100,000 clones listed, 60% to 75% were seen once. Source material: peripheral blood. All receptors derive from a woman between 70 and 85 years old with acute or convalescent COVID-19.

The rearrangement uses TRBV12-3 or TRBV12-4 and TRBJ1-2; no definite D call. The CDR3 has 13 amino acids. V was clipped by 6 bases and J by 4 bases, with 12 bases between them. CDR3 DNA: TGTGCCAGCAGAACAGAATTTGGCTATGGCTACACCTTC. Amino acid sequence: CASRTEFGYGYTF.

The table lists this clone with a few counts. V and J are TRBV6-5 and TRBJ1-2; possibly TRBD1 for D (6 bases). Per the germline V gene, CDR1 is MNHEY and CDR2 is SVGAGI. The CDR3 is 14 residues long. V lost 10 bases and J 4 bases, leaving 19 bases between the germline ends. This CDR3 is CATIQGQRSYGYTF. CDR3 DNA sequence: TGTGCCACCATTCAGGGGCAAAGGAGCTATGGCTACACCTTC.

The genes are TRBV7-2 and TRBJ2-2, with TRBD1 matching 8 bases. The CDR3 is made up of 15 amino acids. CDR1 SGHTA and CDR2 FQGNSA come from the germline V gene. V was pared by 4 bases and J by 8 bases, with 9 bases of the junction left unmatched. The CDR3 reads CASSSGNRGNGELFF. As DNA, the CDR3 is TGTGCCAGCAGCTCCGGAAACAGGGGGAATGGGGAGCTGTTTTTT.

This clone was observed a handful of times. This sequence joins TRBV13 and TRBJ1-4; 9 nucleotides align to TRBD1. This CDR3 is built from 15 residues. Looked up from germline, CDR1 is PRHDT and CDR2 is FYEKMQ (reference sequence). J lost 8 bases, V lost 4 bases, and 8 bases had no gene match. The CDR3 reads CASSSRDRVDEKLFF. The CDR3 DNA sequence: TGTGCCAGCAGCTCCCGGGACAGGGTAGACGAAAAACTGTTTTTT.

The chain couples TRBV29-1 to TRBJ2-5; tentatively, D is TRBD1 (6 bases). CDR3 length: 13 residues. V was shortened by 3 bases and J by 2 bases, with 10 bases between the two germline ends. Germline CDR1 and CDR2: SQVTM and ANQGSEA. The CDR3, as DNA: TGCAGCGTTGACCAGGGGCAGCAAGAGACCCAGTACTTC. It is translated as CSVDQGQQETQYF.